This T cell receptor (beta chain) is from a study of Ad26.COV2.S vaccination and SARS-CoV-2 variants. Findings and caveats of the study: Vaccinees displayed broader spike-specific TCR repertoires than placebo recipients.

Method: immunoSEQ multiplex PCR; TCRdb's copy keeps in-frame clones and lacks some. The table shows roughly 450,000 clones, with around 90% occurring only once. As concerns this clone: Its target is unknown.

Regarding treatment: around 19 received Ad26.COV2.S at low or high dose, single or two shots; about 5 received placebo; per-sample allocation not given. Specimen acquisition occurred on day 63 following the initial vaccine or placebo injection. The clonotype was recovered from a person aged 18-65 years who received the Ad26.COV2.S COVID-19 vaccine or a placebo. Sequenced material: peripheral blood, taken in a trial of Ad26.COV2.S vaccine versus placebo.

DNA of the CDR3: TGTGCCTGGGGACAGGGGGCGCGAGGAAACACCATATATTTT. It specifies CAWGQGARGNTIYF. The genes are TRBV30 and TRBJ1-3, with 11 bases identical to TRBD1. Per the germline V gene, CDR1 is GTSNPN and CDR2 is SVGIG (reference sequence). This CDR3 has 14 amino acids. Losses at the gene ends were 5 bases for V and 4 bases for J; bases not matched to a gene: 4.